Below, 32 T cell receptor beta chains from the same sample are listed, as sequenced in a study of T cells in Graves' hyperthyroidism and ophthalmopathy. It was RNA transcripts that yielded the amplified TCR beta CDR3 regions. During a first-round RT-PCR of the TCR CDR3, the HTBI primer set was used. Each CDR3 protein gets one entry after TCRdb re-called the multiplex PCR reads with MiXCR. The sample holds hundreds of thousands of distinct CDR3 sequences, about an eighth seen once. Input material: blood. Receptors were obtained from a man aged 45-65 years with Graves' ophthalmopathy.

This clonotype was recorded many times. This chain connects TRBV29-1 to TRBJ2-1, with D possibly being TRBD1 (5 bases). This CDR3 has 13 residues. Germline V gene sequence: CDR1 SQVTM, CDR2 ANQGSEA. V was pared by 0 bases and J by 6 bases, with 9 bases between. The CDR3 sequence: CSVEDDRGNEQFF. The CDR3, as DNA: TGCAGCGTTGAAGATGACAGAGGCAATGAGCAGTTCTTC.

This clonotype has ten or more counts. This chain uses TRBV30 with TRBJ2-3, with a tentative D call TRBD1 (7 bases). Germline V gene lookup returns CDR1 GTSNPN and CDR2 SVGIG (reference sequence). The CDR3 has 16 residues. V was clipped by 0 bases and J by 3 bases, with 16 bases between them. The CDR3 DNA sequence: TGTGCCTGGAGTGTAGCCTGGTCAGGGGGGACAGATACGCAGTATTTT. Its protein is CAWSVAWSGGTDTQYF. The whole variable domain, filled in from reference TRBV30 and TRBJ2-3, reads SQTIHQWPATLVQPVGSPLSLECTVEGTSNPNLYWYRQAAGRGLQLLFYSVGIGQISSEVPQNLSASRPQDRQFILSSKKLLLSDSGFYLCAWSVAWSGGTDTQYFGPGTRLTVL.

This clonotype has more than one count but fewer than ten. The CDR3 nucleotides read TGCAGTGCCCGGTTTGCTAGCGGGACCAGCCTGCACGAGCAGTACTTC. Translating it yields CSARFASGTSLHEQYF. J is TRBJ2-7 and V is TRBV20-1, with 9 bases lining up with TRBD2. Losses at the gene ends were 6 bases for V and 5 bases for J; bases not matched to a gene: 17. Germline-derived CDR1 and CDR2 are DFQATT and SNEGSKA (reference sequence). The CDR3 runs to 16 residues.

This clonotype occurred a few times. The chain recombines TRBV5-1 with TRBJ1-4; no clear D. The germline gives CDR1 SGHRS, CDR2 YFSETQ. This CDR3 spans 15 amino acids. The V end lost 4 bases, the J end lost 0 bases, and 10 bases lay between the germline ends. The CDR3 reads CASSPRLATNEKLFF. DNA of the CDR3: TGCGCCAGCAGCCCGCGCCTGGCAACTAATGAAAAACTGTTTTTT.

The table lists this clonotype with a few counts. The V call is TRBV30, the J call TRBJ1-2; D is unresolved. Germline V CDR1 and CDR2: GTSNPN, SVGIG (reference sequence). The CDR3 consists of 15 residues. The V end lost 2 bases, the J end lost 3 bases, and 16 bases lay between the germline ends. CDR3 nucleotide sequence: TGTGCCTGGAGTAGTCGGGAGCGACGGGACTATGGCTACACCTTC. Its translation: CAWSSRERRDYGYTF.

This clonotype has a count of ten or more. V is TRBV11-2 and J is TRBJ2-7; 12 bases are a match to TRBD2. V was pared by 7 bases and J by 6 bases, with 7 bases of the junction left unmatched. The CDR3 has 14 amino acids. In germline, CDR1 is SGHAT, CDR2 FQNNGV. CDR3 sequence: CASTRLAGALEQYF. The CDR3 DNA sequence: TGTGCCAGCACCAGACTAGCGGGAGCTCTCGAGCAGTACTTC.

Only a few counts were recorded for this clonotype. The V and J genes are TRBV7-9 and TRBJ1-1; 8 bases match TRBD1. V lost 5 bases and J lost 0; bases outside the gene matches: 5. The CDR3 covers 15 residues. The germline gives CDR1 SEHNR, CDR2 FQNEAQ (reference sequence). CDR3 in amino acids: CASSPNRGMNTEAFF. The CDR3 coding sequence is TGTGCCAGCAGCCCGAACAGGGGGATGAACACTGAAGCTTTCTTT.

This clonotype was detected many times. The CDR3 is CASSRGLRQGISPLHF. CDR3 sequence (DNA): TGTGCCAGCAGCCGCGGCCTGCGACAGGGTATTTCACCCCTCCACTTT. The J gene is TRBJ1-6, the V gene TRBV12-3 or TRBV12-4; 7 nucleotides line up with TRBD1. The CDR3 is 16 amino acids. Trimming at V came to 6 bases and at J to 9 bases, leaving 14 bases not matched to a gene.

This clonotype was seen a handful of times. This chain links TRBV25-1 with TRBJ1-1, with D unclear. The germline V and J ends were trimmed by 2 bases and 7 bases, with 14 bases remaining between them. Germline V gives CDR1 MGHDK, CDR2 SYGVNS. The CDR3 has 14 residues. The CDR3 reads CASSERRSPYEAFF. For the CDR3, the DNA is TGTGCCAGCAGTGAAAGGCGTTCGCCCTATGAAGCTTTCTTT.

This clonotype was recorded at least ten times. This chain joins TRBV11-3 and TRBJ2-1; 16 bases map to TRBD2. J lost 7 bases, V lost 5 bases, and 11 bases had no gene match. CDR3 length: 18 residues. The germline CDR1 and CDR2 sequences are SGHNT and YENEEA. The chain's CDR3 is CASSPPGLAGGDGNEQFF. DNA for the CDR3: TGTGCCAGCAGCCCCCCGGGACTAGCGGGAGGGGATGGGAATGAGCAGTTCTTC.

CDR3 sequence: CASSQDRGLAKADTQYF. CDR3 nucleotide sequence: TGCGCCAGCAGCCAAGACAGAGGACTAGCGAAGGCAGATACGCAGTATTTT. The chain joins TRBV4-1 to TRBJ2-3; 9 bases map to TRBD2. V was clipped by 0 bases and J by 4 bases; unmatched bases: 8. Germline CDR1 and CDR2: MGHRA and YSYEKL. The CDR3 spans 17 residues.

This clonotype occurred a few times. CDR3 nucleotide sequence: TGTGCCAGTAGTATGACGAGGGGAGTTAAAGATACGCAGTATTTT. As protein: CASSMTRGVKDTQYF. J is TRBJ2-3 and V is TRBV19; D tentatively reads TRBD1 or TRBD2 (5 bases each). Germline lookup yields CDR1 LNHDA and CDR2 SQIVND (reference sequence). Between the trimmed V and J ends, which lost 3 bases and 5 bases, there was a span of 15 bases. The CDR3 consists of 15 residues.

In this sample, this clonotype turned up many times. The chain combines TRBV6-1 with TRBJ2-7; tentative D call: TRBD2 (6 bases). The CDR3 consists of 14 residues. V lost 4 bases and J lost 1, with 11 bases in between. Germline CDR1 MNHNS, CDR2 SASEGT. The CDR3 reads CASSAAGSSYEQYF. The CDR3 DNA reads TGTGCCAGCAGTGCCGCCGGGAGTTCCTACGAGCAGTACTTC.

This chain joins TRBV9 and TRBJ2-7; 14 nucleotides line up with TRBD2. Germline CDR1 reads SGDLS; CDR2 reads YYNGEE. The CDR3 has 16 amino acids. J was trimmed by 4 bases and V by 3 bases; bases with no gene match: 6. The DNA for the CDR3 is TGTGCCAGCAGCGGGGGACTAGCGGGAGCTGGGTACGAGCAGTACTTC. It translates to CASSGGLAGAGYEQYF.

This clonotype was seen only a few times. A much more abundant neighbour one base away suggests this may be a read error. The chain recombines TRBV2 with TRBJ2-5; no firm D call. The V and J ends lost 4 bases and 1 base respectively, with 16 bases between them. CDR1 SNHLY and CDR2 FYNNEI come from the germline V gene. The CDR3 runs 16 residues. CDR3 sequence reads: CASSVGNKNPQETQYF. In DNA, the CDR3 is TGTGCCAGCAGTGTGGGCAACAAAAATCCCCAAGAGACCCAGTACTTC.

This clonotype has ten or more counts. This chain connects TRBV11-3 to TRBJ2-1; the D is unclear. Germline V gene lookup returns CDR1 SGHNT and CDR2 YENEEA. Trimming took off 3 bases at V and 8 bases at J, with 14 bases between the two ends. The CDR3 length is 14 residues. This CDR3 reads CASSFDAGTDEQFF. The CDR3 region has the DNA TGTGCCAGCAGCTTTGACGCCGGAACGGATGAGCAGTTCTTC.

This clonotype was seen a few times. The chain joins TRBV28 to TRBJ1-2; 7 bases line up with TRBD1. CDR1 and CDR2 (germline): MDHEN, SYDVKM. The V and J ends lost 5 bases and 8 bases, in that order; junction bases with no gene match: 14. This CDR3 has 15 amino acids. CDR3 sequence reads: CASSPTGRQGDGYTF. CDR3 in DNA: TGTGCCAGCAGTCCCACCGGCCGGCAGGGGGACGGCTACACCTTC.

The chain recombines TRBV5-6 with TRBJ2-5; tentatively, D is TRBD1 (5 bases). V was cut by 2 bases and J by 7 bases, with 6 bases left in between. The CDR3 extends over 11 amino acids. The germline V gene has CDR1 SGHDT and CDR2 YYEEEE. The CDR3 bases are TGTGCCAGCAGCTTTGGGGCGACCCAGTACTTC. Translation gives CASSFGATQYF.

In this sample, this clonotype turned up many times. Here the CDR3 reads CASSEDLASGGTTDTQYF. The CDR3 coding sequence is TGTGCCAGCAGTGAGGATCTGGCTAGCGGGGGTACCACAGATACGCAGTATTTT. The chain couples TRBV6-1 to TRBJ2-3; 10 nucleotides agree with TRBD2. The CDR3 spans 18 residues. Germline loops: CDR1 MNHNS, CDR2 SASEGT. Trimming removed 3 bases from V and 2 bases from J; junction bases left unmatched: 11.

This clonotype was counted at least ten times. This chain uses TRBV20-1 with TRBJ2-7; possible D gene TRBD2, 7 bases. The CDR3 is 15 residues long. Germline V gene data show CDR1 as DFQATT and CDR2 as SNEGSKA (reference sequence). Trimming removed 0 bases at V and 5 bases at J, with 17 bases between. CDR3: CSARDPGGRGDEQYF. Written as DNA, the CDR3 is TGCAGTGCTAGAGATCCTGGGGGGAGGGGGGACGAGCAGTACTTC.

This clonotype was counted many times. The J gene is TRBJ2-3, the V gene TRBV28; D uncertain. The germline V and J ends were trimmed by 6 bases and 0 bases, with 16 bases remaining between them. Germline V gives CDR1 MDHEN, CDR2 SYDVKM. This CDR3 is 16 amino acids long. This chain's CDR3 is CASSFIGPASTDTQYF. For the CDR3, the DNA is TGTGCCAGCAGCTTTATAGGGCCGGCGAGCACAGATACGCAGTATTTT. The full variable domain, rest sourced from reference TRBV28 and TRBJ2-3, is DVKVTQSSRYLVKRTGEKVFLECVQDMDHENMFWYRQDPGLGLRLIYFSYDVKMKEKGDIPEGYSVSREKKERFSLILESASTNQTSMYLCASSFIGPASTDTQYFGPGTRLTVL.

Many counts were recorded for this clonotype. V gene TRBV20-1 combines with J gene TRBJ1-1, with D possibly being TRBD1 (6 bases). This CDR3 has 15 residues. V lost 0 bases and J lost 5, with 16 bases in between. Germline-derived CDR1 and CDR2 are DFQATT and SNEGSKA (reference sequence). This CDR3 is CSARDLRGAGTEAFF. The CDR3, as DNA: TGCAGTGCTAGAGATCTCAGGGGCGCGGGGACTGAAGCTTTCTTT.

This clonotype came up a few times. Here the CDR3 omits its conserved ending phenylalanine or tryptophan, so a read error is the likely source. The rearrangement links TRBV12-3 or TRBV12-4 to TRBJ2-7; weak D call: TRBD1 (5 bases). This CDR3 comprises 13 residues. V was shortened by 3 bases and J by 3 bases, with 9 bases between the two germline ends. The CDR3 region has the DNA TGTGCCAGCAGTTTCCCAGGGATCTACGAGCAGTACCTC. This encodes CASSFPGIYEQYL.

Many counts were recorded for this clonotype. The chain employs TRBV18 and TRBJ1-1; TRBD1 might be the D (6 bases). The germline V and J ends were trimmed by 4 bases and 1 base, with 10 bases remaining between them. Germline CDR1 KGHSH, CDR2 LQKENI. The CDR3 spans 14 residues. This chain's CDR3 is CASSQLTGNTEAFF. CDR3 nucleotides: TGTGCCAGCTCACAACTGACAGGGAACACTGAAGCTTTCTTT.

This clonotype was detected a few times. The chain carries TRBV7-9 and TRBJ2-3; the D gene is possibly TRBD2 (6 bases). The CDR3 totals 15 residues. V lost 2 bases, J lost 1 base, and 10 bases lay in between. Germline-derived CDR1 and CDR2 are SEHNR and FQNEAQ (reference sequence). CDR3 region: CASSLRRGGTDTQYF. The DNA for the CDR3 is TGTGCCAGCAGCTTAAGGCGGGGTGGCACAGATACGCAGTATTTT.

The V call is TRBV3-1, the J call TRBJ2-2; D is uncertain. Germline CDR1 LGHDT, CDR2 YNNKEL (reference sequence). The germline V and J ends were trimmed by 3 bases and 3 bases, with 8 bases remaining between them. The length of the CDR3 is 14 residues. CDR3 sequence (DNA): TGTGCCAGCAGCCAGCTCTCCTACACCGGGGAGCTGTTTTTT. Protein: CASSQLSYTGELFF.

Regarding this clonotype: This sequence may be a read error, since a much larger clone differs from it by one base. The rearrangement uses TRBV5-1 and TRBJ2-1; the D is unclear. Looked up from germline, CDR1 is SGHRS and CDR2 is YFSETQ. CDR3 length: 15 amino acids. V was shortened by 6 bases and J by 0 bases, with 13 bases between the two germline ends. The CDR3 reads CASNLPEASYNEQFF. The CDR3, as DNA: TGCGCCAGCAACTTACCCGAGGCCTCCTACAATGAGCAGTTCTTC.

The chain employs TRBV5-1 and TRBJ2-7, with 8 bases aligning to TRBD2. Germline trimming cut 5 bases from V and 2 bases from J; bases unmatched to any gene: 3. The CDR3 consists of 13 residues. Germline CDR1 SGHRS, CDR2 YFSETQ. In DNA form, the CDR3 reads TGCGCCAGCAGAACTAGCGGAACCTACGAGCAGTACTTC. Its protein is CASRTSGTYEQYF.

The V call is TRBV12-3 or TRBV12-4, the J call TRBJ1-6; 7 bases are a match to TRBD1. CDR3 length: 14 amino acids. Trimming cost V 7 bases and J 7 bases; bases outside gene matches: 7. Here the CDR3 DNA reads TGTGCCAGCACCCAGGGAGGGGGCAATTCACCCCTCCACTTT. Its protein is CASTQGGGNSPLHF.

This chain joins TRBV6-5 and TRBJ2-3; 14 nucleotides line up with TRBD2. The ends lost 0 bases at V and 5 bases at J; junction bases unmatched: 7. There are 18 residues in the CDR3. Germline loops: CDR1 MNHEY, CDR2 SVGAGI. DNA for the CDR3: TGTGCCAGCAGTTACTCTCATGGACTAGCGGGGGGTCTAGATACGCAGTATTTT. Protein: CASSYSHGLAGGLDTQYF.

This clonotype was observed at least ten times. The chain has TRBV29-1 and TRBJ1-1; 8 nucleotides line up with TRBD1. The ends lost 7 bases at V and 4 bases at J; junction bases unmatched: 5. The CDR3 is made up of 12 amino acids. Per the germline V gene, CDR1 is SQVTM and CDR2 is ANQGSEA. In DNA form, the CDR3 reads TGCAGCGAAAACAGGGGGAGCACTGAAGCTTTCTTT. The encoded protein is CSENRGSTEAFF.

This clonotype has ten or more counts. This chain links TRBV5-1 with TRBJ2-2; a possible D gene is TRBD2 (6 bases). The CDR3 totals 16 residues. Looked up from germline, CDR1 is SGHRS and CDR2 is YFSETQ. The V end lost 4 bases, the J end lost 1 base, and 14 bases lay between the germline ends. CDR3 DNA sequence: TGCGCCAGCAGCCGTAGCTTCGGGGGGAACACCGGGGAGCTGTTTTTT. Its protein is CASSRSFGGNTGELFF.